The rows below give T cell receptor beta chains drawn from one sample of a study of blood T cells in healthy people across ages. TCRdb itself ran the 5' RACE reads through MiXCR, one entry per CDR3 protein. The sample has approximately 940,000 distinct CDR3 sequences; around 48% are singletons. What was sequenced was blood. These receptor sequences come from a man aged 25 to 40 in good health. Both conserved end residues are part of each CDR3. Each record gives: CDR3 length, J gene, clone size, D gene, V gene, CDR3 protein, CDR3 DNA. The D gene is left open where the match is weak. The size of a clone is reported for some rows only, either as once, few or many, or as a class for expanded clones.

length: 13
J: TRBJ1-2
size: -
D: -
V: TRBV25-1
CDR3: CASSEYLVYGYTF
DNA: TGTGCCAGCAGTGAATACCTAGTCTATGGCTACACCTTC

length: 16
J: TRBJ2-4
size: -
D: -
V: TRBV27
CDR3: CASSYRSVELENIQYF
DNA: TGTGCCAGCAGTTACCGCTCGGTTGAACTTGAAAACATTCAGTACTTC

length: 17
J: TRBJ1-3
size: -
D: -
V: TRBV4-2
CDR3: CASSQVQGDSSGNTIYF
DNA: TGTGCCAGCAGCCAAGTGCAGGGTGATTCATCTGGAAACACCATATATTTT

length: 15
J: TRBJ2-1
size: few
D: TRBD2
V: TRBV20-1
CDR3: CSARGAGGVYNEQFF
DNA: TGCAGTGCTAGAGGGGCGGGGGGGGTTTACAATGAGCAGTTCTTC

length: 15
J: TRBJ2-7
size: many
D: TRBD2
V: TRBV7-2
CDR3: CASSLGTSGSYEQYF
DNA: TGTGCCAGCAGTTTAGGGACTAGCGGCTCCTACGAGCAGTACTTC

length: 15
J: TRBJ1-1
size: once
D: -
V: TRBV7-9
CDR3: CASSLATAMNTEAFF
DNA: TGTGCCAGCAGCTTGGCAACAGCGATGAACACTGAAGCTTTCTTT

length: 15
J: TRBJ2-1
size: -
D: -
V: TRBV28
CDR3: CASSPFEGPRNEQFF
DNA: TGTGCCAGCAGCCCGTTCGAGGGGCCGAGGAATGAGCAGTTCTTC

length: 15
J: TRBJ2-5
size: -
D: TRBD2
V: TRBV10-3
CDR3: CAISGAGEGQETQYF
DNA: TGTGCCATCAGTGGAGCTGGGGAGGGCCAAGAGACCCAGTACTTC

length: 13
J: TRBJ2-3
size: few
D: -
V: TRBV3-1
CDR3: CASSHLAGDTQYF
DNA: TGTGCCAGCAGCCATCTAGCAGGGGATACGCAGTATTTT

length: 16
J: TRBJ1-2
size: -
D: TRBD1
V: TRBV5-1
CDR3: CASSLAGTGAFYGYTF
DNA: TGCGCCAGCAGCTTGGCCGGGACAGGGGCATTCTATGGCTACACCTTC

length: 14
J: TRBJ2-1
size: -
D: -
V: TRBV20-1
CDR3: CSSPGVSSYNEQFF
DNA: TGCAGTTCCCCCGGGGTGAGCTCCTACAATGAGCAGTTCTTC

length: 16
J: TRBJ2-3
size: -
D: -
V: TRBV29-1
CDR3: CSIEGTGRRGRDTQYF
DNA: TGCAGCATTGAAGGCACCGGTAGGCGGGGTAGAGATACGCAGTATTTT

length: 14
J: TRBJ2-3
size: -
D: TRBD2
V: TRBV5-1
CDR3: CASSAGAVTDTQYF
DNA: TGCGCCAGCAGCGCGGGAGCGGTCACAGATACGCAGTATTTT

length: 13
J: TRBJ1-1
size: few
D: -
V: TRBV6-5
CDR3: CASRPRQNTEAFF
DNA: TGTGCCAGCAGACCTAGACAGAACACTGAAGCTTTCTTT

length: 14
J: TRBJ1-2
size: few
D: -
V: TRBV29-1
CDR3: CSVPDGSSNYGYTF
DNA: TGCAGCGTCCCAGATGGCAGCTCTAACTATGGCTACACCTTC

length: 15
J: TRBJ2-3
size: -
D: -
V: TRBV5-1
CDR3: CASSGLRAGTDTQYF
DNA: TGCGCCAGCAGCGGGCTACGAGCGGGCACAGATACGCAGTATTTT

length: 15
J: TRBJ2-1
size: -
D: TRBD1
V: TRBV4-1
CDR3: CASSQVTGGYNEQFF
DNA: TGCGCCAGCAGCCAGGTGACAGGGGGCTACAATGAGCAGTTCTTC

length: 15
J: TRBJ1-5
size: few
D: -
V: TRBV6-1
CDR3: CASSEGGAGPKPQHF
DNA: TGTGCCAGCAGTGAAGGGGGGGCAGGGCCGAAGCCCCAGCATTTT

length: 13
J: TRBJ2-7
size: -
D: -
V: TRBV20-1
CDR3: CSAPQPGAYEQYF
DNA: TGCAGTGCTCCCCAGCCAGGGGCCTACGAGCAGTACTTC

length: 13
J: TRBJ2-5
size: -
D: -
V: TRBV7-6
CDR3: CASRTQESETQYF
DNA: TGTGCCAGCAGAACACAGGAATCCGAGACCCAGTACTTC

length: 18
J: TRBJ1-3
size: -
D: -
V: TRBV4-3
CDR3: CASSQDNKGTFSGNTIYF
DNA: TGCGCCAGCAGCCAAGATAATAAGGGTACCTTCTCTGGAAACACCATATATTTT

length: 13
J: TRBJ2-7
size: few
D: -
V: TRBV21-1
CDR3: CASSLTGVCEQYF
DNA: TGTGCCAGCAGCCTCACAGGGGTATGCGAGCAGTACTTC

length: 16
J: TRBJ2-3
size: -
D: TRBD2
V: TRBV6-1
CDR3: CASSISGGAGADTQYF
DNA: TGTGCCAGCAGTATTAGCGGGGGGGCCGGGGCAGATACGCAGTATTTT

length: 17
J: TRBJ1-5
size: -
D: TRBD1
V: TRBV6-1
CDR3: CASSEGLAGGLRQPQHF
DNA: TGTGCCAGCAGTGAAGGGTTAGCAGGGGGGTTGAGGCAGCCCCAGCATTTT

length: 13
J: TRBJ1-1
size: few
D: -
V: TRBV28
CDR3: CACVQGISAEAFF
DNA: TGTGCCTGCGTGCAGGGGATTTCGGCTGAAGCTTTCTTT

length: 12
J: TRBJ2-7
size: -
D: -
V: TRBV29-1
CDR3: CSVEDEGPEQYF
DNA: TGCAGCGTTGAAGATGAGGGCCCCGAGCAGTACTTC

length: 16
J: TRBJ2-1
size: few
D: TRBD2
V: TRBV7-2
CDR3: CASRTSGGGSYNEQFF
DNA: TGTGCCAGCAGGACTAGCGGGGGGGGCTCCTACAATGAGCAGTTCTTC

length: 16
J: TRBJ2-2
size: -
D: -
V: TRBV6-6
CDR3: CASDPGGRINTGELFF
DNA: TGTGCCAGTGACCCTGGGGGACGAATTAACACCGGGGAGCTGTTTTTT

length: 15
J: TRBJ2-1
size: few
D: TRBD2
V: TRBV11-2
CDR3: CASSLRVSSGNEQFF
DNA: TGTGCCAGCAGCTTAAGGGTTTCTAGCGGGAATGAGCAGTTCTTC

length: 16
J: TRBJ1-1
size: -
D: -
V: TRBV4-3
CDR3: CASSRALELLHGEAFF
DNA: TGCGCCAGCAGCCGGGCCCTAGAGCTCCTCCACGGTGAAGCTTTCTTT

length: 12
J: TRBJ1-1
size: -
D: -
V: TRBV29-1
CDR3: CSVVEGNTEAFF
DNA: TGCAGCGTTGTAGAAGGGAACACTGAAGCTTTCTTT

length: 16
J: TRBJ2-7
size: -
D: -
V: TRBV12-3/TRBV12-4
CDR3: CASSPTTRAWAYEQYF
DNA: TGTGCCAGCAGTCCGACAACCAGGGCTTGGGCCTACGAGCAGTACTTC

length: 12
J: TRBJ2-3
size: -
D: -
V: TRBV27
CDR3: CASSLWGNTQYF
DNA: TGTGCCAGCAGTTTATGGGGAAATACGCAGTATTTT

length: 12
J: TRBJ2-1
size: once
D: -
V: TRBV28
CDR3: CASTQGSYEQFF
DNA: TGTGCCAGCACACAGGGTAGCTACGAGCAGTTCTTC

length: 16
J: TRBJ2-5
size: -
D: -
V: TRBV13
CDR3: CASSLGPRGQEETQYF
DNA: TGTGCCAGCAGCTTAGGCCCTAGGGGACAAGAAGAGACCCAGTACTTC

length: 16
J: TRBJ1-2
size: -
D: -
V: TRBV27
CDR3: CASSLYIADSRYGYTF
DNA: TGTGCCAGCAGTTTATACATCGCCGACAGCCGCTATGGCTACACCTTC

length: 14
J: TRBJ2-3
size: few
D: -
V: TRBV6-4
CDR3: CASSRRGAGDTQYF
DNA: TGTGCCAGCAGTCGAAGGGGCGCGGGAGATACGCAGTATTTT

length: 15
J: TRBJ2-3
size: -
D: TRBD2
V: TRBV27
CDR3: CAGSASGGRTDTQYF
DNA: TGTGCCGGCAGCGCTAGCGGGGGGCGCACGGATACGCAGTATTTT

length: 14
J: TRBJ2-1
size: many
D: TRBD2
V: TRBV6-1
CDR3: CASSELADYNEQFF
DNA: TGTGCCAGCAGTGAACTAGCGGACTACAATGAGCAGTTCTTC

length: 11
J: TRBJ2-7
size: -
D: -
V: TRBV6-5
CDR3: CASSYLGAQYF
DNA: TGTGCCAGCAGTTATCTAGGGGCCCAGTACTTC

length: 20
J: TRBJ2-3
size: few
D: TRBD2
V: TRBV2
CDR3: CASSETIGTSGGAGTDTQYF
DNA: TGTGCCAGCAGTGAAACTATCGGGACTAGCGGGGGGGCAGGTACAGATACGCAGTATTTT

length: 14
J: TRBJ1-2
size: -
D: -
V: TRBV7-2
CDR3: CASSVPDSYYGYTF
DNA: TGTGCCAGCAGCGTACCGGACAGCTACTATGGCTACACCTTC